Following are 7 T cell receptor beta chains from one sample sequenced in a study of blood T cell repertoires in COVID-19. Generated by immunoSEQ multiplex PCR, the TCRdb table keeps only in-frame clones and is missing some. The sample contains fewer than 200,000 clones, under 90% of which appear only once. Input material: peripheral blood. The source is a human donor in a cohort sampled during active COVID-19.

V gene TRBV6-1 combines with J gene TRBJ1-5; the D is unclear. V was shortened by 3 bases and J by 0 bases, with 15 bases between the two germline ends. Germline V gene lookup returns CDR1 MNHNS and CDR2 SASEGT. This CDR3 region has 17 residues. The CDR3 is CASSDAGAEYSNQPQHF. In nucleotides, the CDR3 is TGTGCCAGCAGTGACGCGGGAGCAGAATATAGCAATCAGCCCCAGCATTTT.

This clone occurred once. This chain uses TRBV4-2 with TRBJ1-6; 7 nucleotides agree with TRBD1. Trimming removed 3 bases from V and 6 bases from J; junction bases left unmatched: 5. The CDR3 is 15 residues long. CDR1 and CDR2 from the germline V gene are LGHNA and YNFKEQ. The CDR3 DNA reads TGTGCCAGCAGCCAGAGGGGGGACAGTAATTCACCCCTCCACTTT. Translating it yields CASSQRGDSNSPLHF.

V is TRBV6-5 and J is TRBJ2-7, with 8 bases matching TRBD1. Looked up from germline, CDR1 is MNHEY and CDR2 is SVGAGI. The length of the CDR3 is 13 residues. Trimming took 8 bases from V and 6 from J; bases not matched to a gene: 9. DNA of the CDR3: TGTGCCAGCCTCCGGACAGGGACGTCCGAGCAGTACTTC. Protein product: CASLRTGTSEQYF.

J is TRBJ1-5 and V is TRBV6-5, with TRBD1 matching over 7 bases. CDR1 and CDR2 from the germline V gene are MNHEY and SVGAGI. This CDR3 region has 15 residues. V lost 3 bases, J lost 1 base, and 3 bases stayed unmatched. DNA of the CDR3: TGTGCCAGCAGTTATAACAGGGGAAGCAATCAGCCCCAGCATTTT. Translated: CASSYNRGSNQPQHF.

The genes are TRBV5-6 and TRBJ2-5, with D possibly TRBD1 on 6 matching bases. The length of the CDR3 is 14 residues. In germline, CDR1 is SGHDT, CDR2 YYEEEE. Trimming cost V 1 base and J 4 bases, with 11 bases left between them. This chain's CDR3 is CASSLRGFGETQYF. CDR3 nucleotides: TGTGCCAGCAGCTTGAGGGGGTTTGGAGAGACCCAGTACTTC.

This clone was found once. The chain is built from TRBV27 and TRBJ1-6; TRBD1 matches at 8 bases. Germline loops: CDR1 MNHEY, CDR2 SMNVEV (reference sequence). This CDR3 is 16 amino acids long. The V and J ends lost 2 bases and 6 bases, in that order; junction bases with no gene match: 6. The CDR3 nucleotides are TGTGCCAGCAGTTTACGCAGGGGGCTAAGTAATTCACCCCTCCACTTT. This codes for CASSLRRGLSNSPLHF.

This rearrangement joins TRBV13 to TRBJ2-3, with D maybe TRBD2 (6 bases). The CDR3 loop spans 16 amino acids. The V gene's germline CDR1 is PRHDT and CDR2 FYEKMQ (reference sequence). Trimming took 6 bases from V and 0 from J, leaving 16 bases between them. In DNA form, the CDR3 reads TGTGCCAGCAGTTCCGACACGGGGACTAGCACAGATACGCAGTATTTT. It is translated as CASSSDTGTSTDTQYF.